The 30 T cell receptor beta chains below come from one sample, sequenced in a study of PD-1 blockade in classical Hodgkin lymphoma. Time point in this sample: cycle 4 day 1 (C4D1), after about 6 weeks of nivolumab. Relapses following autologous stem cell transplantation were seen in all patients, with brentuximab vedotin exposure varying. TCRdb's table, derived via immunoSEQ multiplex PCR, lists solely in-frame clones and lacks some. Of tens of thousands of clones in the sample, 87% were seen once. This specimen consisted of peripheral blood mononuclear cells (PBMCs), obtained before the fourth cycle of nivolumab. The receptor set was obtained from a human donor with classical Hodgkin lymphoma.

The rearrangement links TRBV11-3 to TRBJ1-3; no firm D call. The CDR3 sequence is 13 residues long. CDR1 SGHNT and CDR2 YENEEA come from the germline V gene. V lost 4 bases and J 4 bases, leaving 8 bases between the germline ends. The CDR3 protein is CASSSGLGNTIYF. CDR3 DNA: TGTGCCAGCAGCTCCGGACTGGGAAACACCATATATTTT.

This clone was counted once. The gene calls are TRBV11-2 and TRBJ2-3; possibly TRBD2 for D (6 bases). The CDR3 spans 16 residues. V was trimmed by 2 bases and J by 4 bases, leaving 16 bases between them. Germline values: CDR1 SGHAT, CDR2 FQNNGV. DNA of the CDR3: TGTGCCAGCAGCTTAATCCGACTAGGGCGGTCAGATACGCAGTATTTT. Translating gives CASSLIRLGRSDTQYF.

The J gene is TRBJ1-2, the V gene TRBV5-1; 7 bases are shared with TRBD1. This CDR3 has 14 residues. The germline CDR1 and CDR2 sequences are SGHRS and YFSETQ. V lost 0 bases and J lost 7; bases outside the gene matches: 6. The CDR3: CASSLETGAPGYTF. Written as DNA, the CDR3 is TGCGCCAGCAGCTTGGAAACAGGGGCGCCTGGCTACACCTTC. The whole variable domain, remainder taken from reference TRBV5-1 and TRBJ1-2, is KAGVTQTPRYLIKTRGQQVTLSCSPISGHRSVSWYQQTPGQGLQFLFEYFSETQRNKGNFPGRFSGRQFSNSRSEMNVSTLELGDSALYLCASSLETGAPGYTFGSGTRLTVV.

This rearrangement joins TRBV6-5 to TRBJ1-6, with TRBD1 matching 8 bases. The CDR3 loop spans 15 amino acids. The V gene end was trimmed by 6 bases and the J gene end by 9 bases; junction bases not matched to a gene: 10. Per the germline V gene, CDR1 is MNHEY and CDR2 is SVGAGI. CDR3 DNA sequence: TGTGCCAGCAGCTCTGGACAGGGTCGATTTTCACCCCTCCACTTT. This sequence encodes CASSSGQGRFSPLHF.

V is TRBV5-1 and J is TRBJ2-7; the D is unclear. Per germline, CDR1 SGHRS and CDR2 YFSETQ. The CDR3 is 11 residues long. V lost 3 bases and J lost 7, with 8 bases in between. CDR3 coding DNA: TGCGCCAGCAGCTCCCTGACAGAGCAGTACTTC. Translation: CASSSLTEQYF.

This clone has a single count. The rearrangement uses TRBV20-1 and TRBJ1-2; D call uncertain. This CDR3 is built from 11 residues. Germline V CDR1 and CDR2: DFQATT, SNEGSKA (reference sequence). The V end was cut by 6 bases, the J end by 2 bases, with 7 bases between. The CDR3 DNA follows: TGCAGTGCCGAGGAAAACTATGGCTACACCTTC. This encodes CSAEENYGYTF.

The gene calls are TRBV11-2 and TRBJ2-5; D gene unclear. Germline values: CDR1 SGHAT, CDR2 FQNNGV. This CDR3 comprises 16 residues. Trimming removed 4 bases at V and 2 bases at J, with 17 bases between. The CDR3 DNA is TGTGCCAGCAGCTCACCTCTTGCCGCTTCTCAAGAGACCCAGTACTTC. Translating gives CASSSPLAASQETQYF. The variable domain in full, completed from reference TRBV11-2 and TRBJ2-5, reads EAGVAQSPRYKIIEKRQSVAFWCNPISGHATLYWYQQILGQGPKLLIQFQNNGVVDDSQLPKDRFSAERLKGVDSTLKIQPAKLEDSAVYLCASSSPLAASQETQYFGPGTRLLVL.

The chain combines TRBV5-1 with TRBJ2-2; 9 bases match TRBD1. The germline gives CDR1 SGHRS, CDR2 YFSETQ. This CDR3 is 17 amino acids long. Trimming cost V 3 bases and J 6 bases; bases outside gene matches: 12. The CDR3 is CASSWRTGEPLPGELFF. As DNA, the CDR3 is TGCGCCAGCAGCTGGAGGACAGGGGAACCGCTCCCCGGGGAGCTGTTTTTT.

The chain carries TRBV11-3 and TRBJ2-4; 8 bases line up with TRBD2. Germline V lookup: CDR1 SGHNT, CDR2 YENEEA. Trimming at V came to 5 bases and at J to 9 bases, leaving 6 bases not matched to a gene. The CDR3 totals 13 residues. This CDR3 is CASSHSGGRIQYF. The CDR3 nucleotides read TGTGCCAGCAGCCATTCGGGAGGGCGCATTCAGTACTTC.

CDR3 region: CATRRAQQGQPQHF. In DNA, the CDR3 is TGTGCCACCCGCCGGGCCCAACAGGGTCAGCCCCAGCATTTT. The V gene is TRBV10-3, the J gene TRBJ1-5; TRBD1 might be the D (6 bases). The germline gives CDR1 ENHRY, CDR2 SYGVKD. This CDR3 is built from 14 residues. The V gene lost 10 bases and the J gene lost 6 bases, with 19 bases spanning the gap.

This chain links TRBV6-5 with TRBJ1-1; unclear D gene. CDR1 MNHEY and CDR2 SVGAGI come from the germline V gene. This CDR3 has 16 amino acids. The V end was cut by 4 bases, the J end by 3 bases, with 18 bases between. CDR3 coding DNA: TGTGCCAGCAGTTGGCGGAGATTAACATTCGACACTGAAGCTTTCTTT. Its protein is CASSWRRLTFDTEAFF.

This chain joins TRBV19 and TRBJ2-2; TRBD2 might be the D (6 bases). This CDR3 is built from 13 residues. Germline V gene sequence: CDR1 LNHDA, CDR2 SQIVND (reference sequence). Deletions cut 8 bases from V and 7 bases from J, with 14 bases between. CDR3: CASEGLPGGELFF. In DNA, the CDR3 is TGTGCCAGTGAGGGACTCCCCGGCGGGGAGCTGTTTTTT.

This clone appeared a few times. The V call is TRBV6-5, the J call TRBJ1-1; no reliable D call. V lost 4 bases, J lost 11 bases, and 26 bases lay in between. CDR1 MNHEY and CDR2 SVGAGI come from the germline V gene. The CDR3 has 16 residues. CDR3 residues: CASSSSDRPTNYAAFF. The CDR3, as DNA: TGTGCCAGCAGTTCCTCAGACCGCCCCACTAATTATGCCGCTTTCTTT.

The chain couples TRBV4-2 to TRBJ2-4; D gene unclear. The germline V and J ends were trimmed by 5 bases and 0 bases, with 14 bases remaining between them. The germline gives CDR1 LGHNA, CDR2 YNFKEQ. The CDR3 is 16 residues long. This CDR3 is CASSSKAVLAKNIQYF. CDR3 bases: TGTGCCAGCAGCTCCAAGGCGGTGCTAGCCAAAAACATTCAGTACTTC.

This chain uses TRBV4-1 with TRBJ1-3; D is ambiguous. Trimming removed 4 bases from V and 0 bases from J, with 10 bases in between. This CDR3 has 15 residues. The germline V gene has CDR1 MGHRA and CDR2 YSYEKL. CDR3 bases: TGCGCCAGCAGCCGTGAGAGAAGCTCTGGAAACACCATATATTTT. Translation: CASSRERSSGNTIYF.

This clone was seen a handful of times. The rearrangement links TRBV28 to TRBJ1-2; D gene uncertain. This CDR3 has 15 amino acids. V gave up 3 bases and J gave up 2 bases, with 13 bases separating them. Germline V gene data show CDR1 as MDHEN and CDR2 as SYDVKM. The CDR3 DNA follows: TGTGCCAGCAGTTTCTCTCGGACGGAAAACTATGGCTACACCTTC. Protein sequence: CASSFSRTENYGYTF.

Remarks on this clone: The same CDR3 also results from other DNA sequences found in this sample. The CDR3 coding sequence is TGCGCCAGCAGCTTGGCCCCGGGGCTCACAGATACGCAGTATTTT. Amino acids: CASSLAPGLTDTQYF. V is TRBV5-1 and J is TRBJ2-3; D is tentatively TRBD1 or TRBD2 (5 bases each). V dropped 0 bases and J dropped 2 bases, with 10 bases sitting between them. The CDR3 has 15 amino acids. Germline assignment: CDR1 SGHRS and CDR2 YFSETQ. Variable domain in full (rest from reference TRBV5-1 and TRBJ2-3): KAGVTQTPRYLIKTRGQQVTLSCSPISGHRSVSWYQQTPGQGLQFLFEYFSETQRNKGNFPGRFSGRQFSNSRSEMNVSTLELGDSALYLCASSLAPGLTDTQYFGPGTRLTVL.

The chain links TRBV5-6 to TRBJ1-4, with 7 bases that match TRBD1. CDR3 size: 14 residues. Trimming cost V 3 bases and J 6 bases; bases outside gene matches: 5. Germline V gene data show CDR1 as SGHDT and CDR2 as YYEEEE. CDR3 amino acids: CASSSGTVHEKLFF. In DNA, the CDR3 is TGTGCCAGCAGCTCCGGGACAGTGCATGAAAAACTGTTTTTT.

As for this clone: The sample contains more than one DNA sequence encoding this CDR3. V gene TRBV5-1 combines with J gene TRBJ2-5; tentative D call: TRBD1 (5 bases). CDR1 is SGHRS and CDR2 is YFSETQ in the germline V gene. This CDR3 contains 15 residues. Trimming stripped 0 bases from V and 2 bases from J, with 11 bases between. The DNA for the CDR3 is TGCGCCAGCAGCTTGGAGGGGATAGCACAAGAGACCCAGTACTTC. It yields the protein CASSLEGIAQETQYF.

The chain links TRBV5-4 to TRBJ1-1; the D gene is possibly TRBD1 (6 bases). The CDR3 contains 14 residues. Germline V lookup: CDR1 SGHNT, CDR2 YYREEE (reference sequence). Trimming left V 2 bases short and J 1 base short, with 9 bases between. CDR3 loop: CASSLKGGNTEAFF. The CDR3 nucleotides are TGTGCCAGCAGCTTAAAGGGGGGGAACACTGAAGCTTTCTTT.

Here the CDR3 reads CASSPGLSQETQYF. Here the CDR3 DNA reads TGTGCCAGCAGCCCGGGACTTTCTCAAGAGACCCAGTACTTC. The V call is TRBV4-2, the J call TRBJ2-5, with D perhaps TRBD2 (6 bases). The V end lost 4 bases, the J end lost 2 bases, and 11 bases lay between the germline ends. This CDR3 comprises 14 residues. Germline CDR1 and CDR2: LGHNA and YNFKEQ.

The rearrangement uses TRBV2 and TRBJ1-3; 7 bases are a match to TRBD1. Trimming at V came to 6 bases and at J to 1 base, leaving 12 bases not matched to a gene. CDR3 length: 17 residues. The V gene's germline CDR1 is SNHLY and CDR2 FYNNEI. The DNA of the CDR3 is TGTGCCAGCAGACCGGACAGGTCCTACTGGTCTGGAAACACCATATATTTT. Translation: CASRPDRSYWSGNTIYF.

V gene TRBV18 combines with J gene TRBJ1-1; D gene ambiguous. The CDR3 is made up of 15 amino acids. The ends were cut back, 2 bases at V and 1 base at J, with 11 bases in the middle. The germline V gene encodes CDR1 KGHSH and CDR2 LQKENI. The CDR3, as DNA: TGTGCCAGCTCACCAATCCGGGGTTCGAACACTGAAGCTTTCTTT. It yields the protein CASSPIRGSNTEAFF.

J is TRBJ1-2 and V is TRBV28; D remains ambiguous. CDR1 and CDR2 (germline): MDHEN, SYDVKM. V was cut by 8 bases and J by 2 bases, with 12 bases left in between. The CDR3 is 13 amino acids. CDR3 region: CASATDGNYGYTF. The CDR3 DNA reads TGTGCCAGCGCTACCGACGGCAACTATGGCTACACCTTC.

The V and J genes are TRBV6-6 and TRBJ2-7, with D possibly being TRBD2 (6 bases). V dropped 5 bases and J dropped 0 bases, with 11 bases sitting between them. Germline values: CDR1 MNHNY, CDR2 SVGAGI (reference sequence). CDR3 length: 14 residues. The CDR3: CASSGRTGSYEQYF. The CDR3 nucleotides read TGTGCCAGCAGTGGGAGGACGGGCTCCTACGAGCAGTACTTC.

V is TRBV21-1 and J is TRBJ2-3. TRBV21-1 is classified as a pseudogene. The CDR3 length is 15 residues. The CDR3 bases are TGTGCCAGAGCGGCGACGGGACCAAGCACAGATACGCAGTATTTT. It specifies CARAATGPSTDTQYF.

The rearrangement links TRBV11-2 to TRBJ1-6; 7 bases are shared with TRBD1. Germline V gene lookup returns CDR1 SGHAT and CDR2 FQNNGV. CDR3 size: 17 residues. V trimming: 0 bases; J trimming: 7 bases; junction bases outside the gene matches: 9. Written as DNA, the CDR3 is TGTGCCAGCAGCTTAGATATGGGGGGACAGATAAATTCACCCCTCCACTTT. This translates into CASSLDMGGQINSPLHF.

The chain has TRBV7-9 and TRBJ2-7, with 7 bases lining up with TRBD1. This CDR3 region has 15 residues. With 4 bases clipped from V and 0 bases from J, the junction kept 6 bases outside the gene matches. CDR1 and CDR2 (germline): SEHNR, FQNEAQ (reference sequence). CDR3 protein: CASSSTDRFSYEQYF. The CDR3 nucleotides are TGTGCCAGCAGCTCTACGGACAGGTTCTCCTACGAGCAGTACTTC.

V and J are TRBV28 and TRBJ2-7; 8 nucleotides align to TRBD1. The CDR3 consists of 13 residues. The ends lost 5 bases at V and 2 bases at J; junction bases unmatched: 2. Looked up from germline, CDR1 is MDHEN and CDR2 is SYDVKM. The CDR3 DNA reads TGTGCCAGCAGTCGACAGGGGCCCTACGAGCAGTACTTC. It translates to CASSRQGPYEQYF. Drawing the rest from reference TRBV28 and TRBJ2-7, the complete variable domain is DVKVTQSSRYLVKRTGEKVFLECVQDMDHENMFWYRQDPGLGLRLIYFSYDVKMKEKGDIPEGYSVSREKKERFSLILESASTNQTSMYLCASSRQGPYEQYFGPGTRLTVT.

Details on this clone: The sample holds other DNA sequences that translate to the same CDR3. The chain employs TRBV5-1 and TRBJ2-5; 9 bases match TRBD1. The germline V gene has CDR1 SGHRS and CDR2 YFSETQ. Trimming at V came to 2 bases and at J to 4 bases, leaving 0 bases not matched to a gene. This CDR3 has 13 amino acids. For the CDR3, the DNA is TGCGCCAGCAGCTTACAGGGGGCAGAGACCCAGTACTTC. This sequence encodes CASSLQGAETQYF.